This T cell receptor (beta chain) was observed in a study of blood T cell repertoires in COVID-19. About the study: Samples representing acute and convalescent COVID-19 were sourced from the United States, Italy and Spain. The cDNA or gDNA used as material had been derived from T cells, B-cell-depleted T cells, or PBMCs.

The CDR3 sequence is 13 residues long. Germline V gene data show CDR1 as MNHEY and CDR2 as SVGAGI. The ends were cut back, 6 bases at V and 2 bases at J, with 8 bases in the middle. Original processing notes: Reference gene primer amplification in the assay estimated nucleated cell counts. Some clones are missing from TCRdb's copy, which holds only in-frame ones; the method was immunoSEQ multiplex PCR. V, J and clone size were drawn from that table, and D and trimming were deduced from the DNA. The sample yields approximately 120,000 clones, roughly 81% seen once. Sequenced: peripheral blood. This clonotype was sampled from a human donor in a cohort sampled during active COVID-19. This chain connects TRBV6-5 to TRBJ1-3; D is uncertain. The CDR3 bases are TGTGCCAGCAGAATGAGTACTGGAAACACCATATATTTT. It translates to CASRMSTGNTIYF.